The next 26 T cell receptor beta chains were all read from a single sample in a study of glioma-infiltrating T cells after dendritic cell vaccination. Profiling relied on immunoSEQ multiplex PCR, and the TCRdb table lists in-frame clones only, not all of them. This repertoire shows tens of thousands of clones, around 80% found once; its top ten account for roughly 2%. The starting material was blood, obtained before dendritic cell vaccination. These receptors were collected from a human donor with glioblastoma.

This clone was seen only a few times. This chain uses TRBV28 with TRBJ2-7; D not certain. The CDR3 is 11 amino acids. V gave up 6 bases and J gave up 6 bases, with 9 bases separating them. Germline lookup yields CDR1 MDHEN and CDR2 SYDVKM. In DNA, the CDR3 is TGTGCCAGCAGGTTTAGACTCGAGCAGTACTTC. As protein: CASRFRLEQYF.

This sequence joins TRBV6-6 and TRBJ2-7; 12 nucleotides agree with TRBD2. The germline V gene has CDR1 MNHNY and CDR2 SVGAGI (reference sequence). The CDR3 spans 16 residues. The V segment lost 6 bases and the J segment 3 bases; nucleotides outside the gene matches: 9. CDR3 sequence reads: CASSPGPTSGGYEQYV. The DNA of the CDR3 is TGTGCCAGCAGCCCGGGCCCGACTAGCGGGGGCTACGAGCAGTACGTC.

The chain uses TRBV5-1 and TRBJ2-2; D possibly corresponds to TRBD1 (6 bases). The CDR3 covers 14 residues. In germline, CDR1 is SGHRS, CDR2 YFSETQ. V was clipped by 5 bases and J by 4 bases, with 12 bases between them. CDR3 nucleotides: TGCGCCAGCAGTAACAGGGCGGCCACCGGGGAGCTGTTTTTT. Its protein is CASSNRAATGELFF.

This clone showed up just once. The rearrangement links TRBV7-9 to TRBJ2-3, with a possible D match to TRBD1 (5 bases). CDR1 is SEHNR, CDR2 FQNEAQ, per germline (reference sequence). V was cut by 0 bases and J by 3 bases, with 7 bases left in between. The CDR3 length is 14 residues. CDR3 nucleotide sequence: TGTGCCAGCAGCTTAGCGACAGATACAGATACGCAGTATTTT. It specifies CASSLATDTDTQYF.

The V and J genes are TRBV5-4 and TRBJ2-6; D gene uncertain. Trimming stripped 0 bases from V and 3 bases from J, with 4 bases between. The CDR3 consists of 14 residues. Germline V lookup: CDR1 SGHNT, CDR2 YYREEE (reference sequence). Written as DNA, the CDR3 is TGTGCCAGCAGCTTGGAGAGTGGGGCCAACGTCCTGACTTTC. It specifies CASSLESGANVLTF. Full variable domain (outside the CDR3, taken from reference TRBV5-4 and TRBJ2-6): ETGVTQSPTHLIKTRGQQVTLRCSSQSGHNTVSWYQQALGQGPQFIFQYYREEENGRGNFPPRFSGLQFPNYSSELNVNALELDDSALYLCASSLESGANVLTFGAGSRLTVL.

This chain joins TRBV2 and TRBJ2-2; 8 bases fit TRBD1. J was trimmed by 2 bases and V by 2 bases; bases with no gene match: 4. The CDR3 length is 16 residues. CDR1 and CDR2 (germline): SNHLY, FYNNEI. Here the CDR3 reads CASSEQGTGNTGELFF. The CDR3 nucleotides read TGTGCCAGCAGTGAACAGGGGACAGGAAACACCGGGGAGCTGTTTTTT.

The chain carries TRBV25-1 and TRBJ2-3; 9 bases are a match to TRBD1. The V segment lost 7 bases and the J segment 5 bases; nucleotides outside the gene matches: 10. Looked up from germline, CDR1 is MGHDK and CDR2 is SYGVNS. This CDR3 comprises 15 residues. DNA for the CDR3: TGTGCCAGCATTCCCGGGACAGGGTCGCAAGATACGCAGTATTTT. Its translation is CASIPGTGSQDTQYF.

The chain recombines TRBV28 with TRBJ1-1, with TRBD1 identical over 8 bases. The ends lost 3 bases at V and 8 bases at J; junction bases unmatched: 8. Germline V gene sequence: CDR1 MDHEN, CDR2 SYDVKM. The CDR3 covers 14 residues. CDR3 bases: TGTGCCAGCAGTTTGGTACAGGGGGGGAAGGAAGCTTTCTTT. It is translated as CASSLVQGGKEAFF. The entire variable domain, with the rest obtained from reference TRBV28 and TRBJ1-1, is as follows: DVKVTQSSRYLVKRTGEKVFLECVQDMDHENMFWYRQDPGLGLRLIYFSYDVKMKEKGDIPEGYSVSREKKERFSLILESASTNQTSMYLCASSLVQGGKEAFFGQGTRLTVV.

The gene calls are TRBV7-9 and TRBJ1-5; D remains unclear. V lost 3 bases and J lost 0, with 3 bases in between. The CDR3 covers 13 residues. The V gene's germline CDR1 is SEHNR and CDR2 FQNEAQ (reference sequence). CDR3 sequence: CASSFRSNQPQHF. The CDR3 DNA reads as TGTGCCAGCAGCTTTCGTAGCAATCAGCCCCAGCATTTT.

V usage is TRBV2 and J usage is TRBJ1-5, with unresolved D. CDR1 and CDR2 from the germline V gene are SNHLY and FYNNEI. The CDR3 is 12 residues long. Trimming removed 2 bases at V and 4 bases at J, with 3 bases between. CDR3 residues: CASSEPNQPQHF. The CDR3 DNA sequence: TGTGCCAGCAGTGAACCAAATCAGCCCCAGCATTTT.

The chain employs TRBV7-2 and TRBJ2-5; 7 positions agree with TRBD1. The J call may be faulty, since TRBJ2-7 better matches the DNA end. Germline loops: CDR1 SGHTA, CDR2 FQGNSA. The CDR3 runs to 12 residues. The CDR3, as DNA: TGTGCCAGCAGCCTCGACAGGGCCGAGCAGTACTTC. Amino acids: CASSLDRAEQYF.

Here the CDR3 reads CASSLGEGRYNEQFF. The CDR3 DNA follows: TGCGCCAGCAGCTTGGGGGAGGGCCGTTACAATGAGCAGTTCTTC. The chain links TRBV5-1 to TRBJ2-1, with TRBD2 identical over 7 bases. The CDR3 runs 15 residues. Germline CDR1 and CDR2: SGHRS and YFSETQ. Trimming removed 0 bases from V and 4 bases from J; junction bases left unmatched: 4.

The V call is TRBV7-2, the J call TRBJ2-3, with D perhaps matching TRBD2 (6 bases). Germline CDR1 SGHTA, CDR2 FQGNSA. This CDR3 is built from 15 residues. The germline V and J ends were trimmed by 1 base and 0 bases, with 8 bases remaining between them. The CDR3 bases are TGTGCCAGCAGCTTAGTCCGGGGGAGCACAGATACGCAGTATTTT. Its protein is CASSLVRGSTDTQYF.

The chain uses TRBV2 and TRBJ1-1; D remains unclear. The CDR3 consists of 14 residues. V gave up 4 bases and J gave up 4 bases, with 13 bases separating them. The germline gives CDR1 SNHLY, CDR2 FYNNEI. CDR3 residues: CASSALRSGTEAFF. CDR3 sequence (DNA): TGTGCCAGCAGTGCCCTTCGATCCGGCACTGAAGCTTTCTTT.

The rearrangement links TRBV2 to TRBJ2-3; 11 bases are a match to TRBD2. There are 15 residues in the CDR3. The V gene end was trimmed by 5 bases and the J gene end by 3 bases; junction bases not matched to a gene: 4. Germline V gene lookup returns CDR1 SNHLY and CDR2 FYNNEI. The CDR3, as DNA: TGTGCCAGCAGTCGAGGGACTAGCGGAACAGATACGCAGTATTTT. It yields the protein CASSRGTSGTDTQYF. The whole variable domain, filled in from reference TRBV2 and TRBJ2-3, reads EPEVTQTPSHQVTQMGQEVILRCVPISNHLYFYWYRQILGQKVEFLVSFYNNEISEKSEIFDDQFSVERPDGSNFTLKIRSTKLEDSAMYFCASSRGTSGTDTQYFGPGTRLTVL.

The CDR3 bases are TGTGCCAGCAGCCAGGGACAGGGGTACTATAATTCACCCCTCCACTTT. It translates to CASSQGQGYYNSPLHF. V and J are TRBV7-8 and TRBJ1-6, with 10 bases aligning to TRBD1. The germline gives CDR1 SGHVS, CDR2 FQNEAQ. The V segment lost 5 bases and the J segment 3 bases; nucleotides outside the gene matches: 4. The CDR3 contains 16 residues.

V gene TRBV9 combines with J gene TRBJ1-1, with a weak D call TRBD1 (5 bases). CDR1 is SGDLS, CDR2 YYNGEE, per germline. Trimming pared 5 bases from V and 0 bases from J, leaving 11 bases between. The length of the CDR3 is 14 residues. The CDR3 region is CASSRRGMNTEAFF. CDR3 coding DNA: TGTGCCAGCAGTCGGAGGGGAATGAACACTGAAGCTTTCTTT.

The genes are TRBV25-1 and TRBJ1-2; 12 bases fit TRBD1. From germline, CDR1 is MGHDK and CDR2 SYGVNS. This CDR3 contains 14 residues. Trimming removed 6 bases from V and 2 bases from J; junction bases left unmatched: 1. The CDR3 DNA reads TGTGCCAGCAGGGGGACAGGGGGCAACTATGGCTACACCTTC. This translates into CASRGTGGNYGYTF.

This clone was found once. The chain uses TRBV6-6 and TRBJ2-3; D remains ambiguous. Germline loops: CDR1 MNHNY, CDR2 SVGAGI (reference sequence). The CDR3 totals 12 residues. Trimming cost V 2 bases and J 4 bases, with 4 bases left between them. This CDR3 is CASSYLADTQYF. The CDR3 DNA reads TGTGCCAGCAGTTACCTCGCAGATACGCAGTATTTT.

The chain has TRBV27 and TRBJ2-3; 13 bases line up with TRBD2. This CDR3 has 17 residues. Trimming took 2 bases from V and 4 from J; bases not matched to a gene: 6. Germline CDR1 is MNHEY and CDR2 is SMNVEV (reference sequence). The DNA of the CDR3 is TGTGCCAGCAGTTTAAGGCGGACTAGCGGGAGTTCAGATACGCAGTATTTT. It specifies CASSLRRTSGSSDTQYF.

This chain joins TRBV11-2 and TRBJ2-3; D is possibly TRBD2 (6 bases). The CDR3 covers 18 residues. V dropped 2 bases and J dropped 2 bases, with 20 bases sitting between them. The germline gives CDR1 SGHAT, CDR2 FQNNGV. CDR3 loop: CASSLRDPLASATDTQYF. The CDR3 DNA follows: TGTGCCAGCAGCTTAAGAGACCCCCTGGCTAGCGCCACAGATACGCAGTATTTT.

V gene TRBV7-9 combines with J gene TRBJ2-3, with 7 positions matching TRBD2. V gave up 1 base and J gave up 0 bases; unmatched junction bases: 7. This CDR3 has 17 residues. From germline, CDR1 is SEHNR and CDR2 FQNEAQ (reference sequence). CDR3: CASSLDRSSGSTDTQYF. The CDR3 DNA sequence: TGTGCCAGCAGCTTAGATAGGTCTAGCGGAAGCACAGATACGCAGTATTTT.

CDR3 residues: CASSPYGQGDYGYTF. The CDR3 region has the DNA TGCGCCAGCAGCCCTTACGGACAGGGTGACTATGGCTACACCTTC. The chain combines TRBV5-1 with TRBJ1-2; 8 nucleotides align to TRBD1. V trimming: 4 bases; J trimming: 3 bases; junction bases outside the gene matches: 8. The CDR3 runs to 15 residues. Germline V gene data show CDR1 as SGHRS and CDR2 as YFSETQ.

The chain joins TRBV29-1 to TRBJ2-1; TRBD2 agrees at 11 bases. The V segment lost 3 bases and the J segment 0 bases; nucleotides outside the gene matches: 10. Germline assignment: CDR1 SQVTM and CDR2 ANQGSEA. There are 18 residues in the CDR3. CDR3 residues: CSVDAPGTSGYSYNEQFF. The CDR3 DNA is TGCAGCGTTGATGCCCCCGGGACTAGCGGCTACTCCTACAATGAGCAGTTCTTC.

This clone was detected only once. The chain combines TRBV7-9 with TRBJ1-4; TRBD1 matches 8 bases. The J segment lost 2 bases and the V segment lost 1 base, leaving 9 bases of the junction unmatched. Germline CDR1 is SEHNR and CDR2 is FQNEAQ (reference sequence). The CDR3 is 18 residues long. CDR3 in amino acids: CASSLVLQGVSTNEKLFF. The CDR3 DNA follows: TGTGCCAGCAGCTTAGTTTTACAGGGGGTATCTACTAATGAAAAACTGTTTTTT.

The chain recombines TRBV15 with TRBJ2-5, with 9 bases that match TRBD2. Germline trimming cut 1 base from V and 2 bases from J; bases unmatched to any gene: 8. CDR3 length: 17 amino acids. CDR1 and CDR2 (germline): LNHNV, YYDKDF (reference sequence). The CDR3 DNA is TGTGCCACCAGCAGAGTAGGGCTAGCGGGGACTCAAGAGACCCAGTACTTC. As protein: CATSRVGLAGTQETQYF.